This entry features one T cell receptor beta chain sequence. These data belong to a study of CD8+ T cells in alopecia areata. Study summary: Each day, treated patients took oral tofacitinib twice, at 5 to 10 mg per dose.

Treatment here: oral pan-JAK inhibitor, 5-10 mg twice daily. In each case, RNA was isolated and then reverse transcribed into cDNA as the sequencing template. The assay was immunoSEQ multiplex PCR, and TCRdb's table has in-frame clones only and misses some. Counted here are 190,000 or so clones, roughly three fifths occurring once; the ten biggest clones make up approximately 3.4%. The V gene's germline CDR1 is GTSNPN and CDR2 SVGIG (reference sequence). V gave up 3 bases and J gave up 8 bases, with 14 bases separating them. The CDR3 loop spans 13 amino acids. The rearrangement uses TRBV30 and TRBJ1-5; D might be TRBD1 (5 bases). The specimen comprised CD4+ T cells sorted from blood, sampled at week 4, from a patient treated with tofacitinib. This receptor was obtained from a human donor with alopecia areata. The DNA of the CDR3 is TGTGCCTGGAGCGGGGGGACGGGGAAGCCCCAGCATTTT. Amino acids: CAWSGGTGKPQHF.